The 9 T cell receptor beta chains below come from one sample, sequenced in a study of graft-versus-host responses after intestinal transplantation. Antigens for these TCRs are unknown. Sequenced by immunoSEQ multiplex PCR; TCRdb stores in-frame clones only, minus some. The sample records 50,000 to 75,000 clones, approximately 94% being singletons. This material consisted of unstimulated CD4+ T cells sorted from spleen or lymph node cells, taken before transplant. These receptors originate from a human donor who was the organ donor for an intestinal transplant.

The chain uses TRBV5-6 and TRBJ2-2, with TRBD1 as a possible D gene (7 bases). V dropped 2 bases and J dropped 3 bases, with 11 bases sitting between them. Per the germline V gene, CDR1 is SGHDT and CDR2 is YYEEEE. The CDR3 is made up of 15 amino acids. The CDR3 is CASSFPRGDTGELFF. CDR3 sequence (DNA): TGTGCCAGCAGCTTCCCCAGGGGGGACACCGGGGAGCTGTTTTTT.

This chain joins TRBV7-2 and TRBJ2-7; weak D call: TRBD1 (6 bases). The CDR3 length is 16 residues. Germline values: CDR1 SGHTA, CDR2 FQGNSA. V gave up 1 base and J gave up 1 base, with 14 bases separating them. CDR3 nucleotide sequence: TGTGCCAGCAGCTTAGTAGGGGGAATTCCTTCCTACGAGCAGTACTTC. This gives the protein CASSLVGGIPSYEQYF.

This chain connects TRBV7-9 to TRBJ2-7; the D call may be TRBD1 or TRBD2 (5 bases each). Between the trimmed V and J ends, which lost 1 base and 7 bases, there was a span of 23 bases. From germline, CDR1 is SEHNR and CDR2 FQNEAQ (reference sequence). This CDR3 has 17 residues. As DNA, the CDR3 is TGTGCCAGCAGCTTAGAAGCTTGGGGGTCCTACGTATTAGAGCAGTACTTC. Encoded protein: CASSLEAWGSYVLEQYF.

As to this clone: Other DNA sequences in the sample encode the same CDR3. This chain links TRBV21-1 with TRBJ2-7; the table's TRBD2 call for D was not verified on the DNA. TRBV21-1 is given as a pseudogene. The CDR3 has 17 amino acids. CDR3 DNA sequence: TGTGCCAGCAGCAAATCTGGTGGGAGCACAGCGGCCTACGAGCAGTACTTC. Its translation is CASSKSGGSTAAYEQYF.

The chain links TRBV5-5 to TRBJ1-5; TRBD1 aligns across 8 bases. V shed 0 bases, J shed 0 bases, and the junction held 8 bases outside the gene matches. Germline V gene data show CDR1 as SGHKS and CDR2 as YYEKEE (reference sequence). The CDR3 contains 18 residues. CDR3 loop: CASSLEGDRPYSNQPQHF. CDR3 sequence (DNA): TGTGCCAGCAGCTTGGAGGGGGACAGGCCTTATAGCAATCAGCCCCAGCATTTT.

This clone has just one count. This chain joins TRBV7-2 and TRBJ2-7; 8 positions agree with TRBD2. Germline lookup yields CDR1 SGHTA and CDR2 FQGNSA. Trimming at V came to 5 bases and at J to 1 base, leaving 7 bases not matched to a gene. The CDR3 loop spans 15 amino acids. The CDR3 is CASSPIAGISYEQYF. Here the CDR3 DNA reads TGTGCCAGCAGCCCCATAGCGGGGATATCCTACGAGCAGTACTTC.

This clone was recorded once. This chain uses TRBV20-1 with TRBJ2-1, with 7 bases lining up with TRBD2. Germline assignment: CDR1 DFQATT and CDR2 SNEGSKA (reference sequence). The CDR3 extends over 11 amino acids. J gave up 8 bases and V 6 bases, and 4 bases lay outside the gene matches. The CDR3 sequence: CSAQAGYEQFF. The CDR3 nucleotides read TGCAGTGCGCAAGCGGGGTATGAGCAGTTCTTC.

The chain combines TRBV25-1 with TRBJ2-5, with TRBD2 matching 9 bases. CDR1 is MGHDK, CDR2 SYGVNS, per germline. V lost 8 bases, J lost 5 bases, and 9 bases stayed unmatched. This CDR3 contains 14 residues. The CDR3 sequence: CASSGGGAGETQYF. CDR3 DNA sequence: TGTGCCAGCTCGGGCGGGGGGGCCGGGGAGACCCAGTACTTC.

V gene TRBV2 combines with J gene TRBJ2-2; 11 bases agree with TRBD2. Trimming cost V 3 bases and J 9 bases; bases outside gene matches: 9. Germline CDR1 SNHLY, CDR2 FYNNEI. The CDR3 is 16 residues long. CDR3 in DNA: TGTGCCAGCAGTGAGCGGTTGACTAGCGGGGACTGGGAGCTGTTTTTT. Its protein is CASSERLTSGDWELFF.